These 21 T cell receptor beta chains were sequenced from one sample in a study of T cell clonality in common variable immunodeficiency. Regarding the study as a whole: Fewer deletions and N-nucleotide insertions were reportedly seen in common variable immunodeficiency TCR beta sequences.

These receptors lack a known antigen. Sequencing was performed with immunoSEQ multiplex PCR; in TCRdb, only in-frame clones are kept and a portion is missing. The sample yields around 40,000 clones, without any singletons. The sample taken for sequencing was peripheral blood mononuclear cells. The receptors come from a human donor with common variable immunodeficiency.

A note on this clone: The read finishes 3 residues shy of the CDR3 end, and the germline J gene is used to complete it. The J gene is TRBJ2-3, the V gene TRBV6-1; possible D gene TRBD1, 6 bases. This CDR3 has 15 amino acids. Per germline, CDR1 MNHNS and CDR2 SASEGT. Trimming took 2 bases from V and 5 from J, leaving 14 bases between them. Here the CDR3 reads CASSEWVQGQDTQYF. CDR3 bases read: TGTGCCAGCAGTGAATGGGTACAGGGTCAAGATACG.

Comments on this clone: The read stops 3 residues short of the end of the CDR3; the missing end is completed from the germline J gene. The chain employs TRBV6-1 and TRBJ2-7, with D possibly TRBD1 on 6 matching bases. Germline V CDR1 and CDR2: MNHNS, SASEGT. This CDR3 contains 13 residues. Trimming stripped 3 bases from V and 5 bases from J, with 11 bases between. The CDR3 loop is CASSDTGLNEQYF. The CDR3 DNA, read in part, is TGTGCCAGCAGTGATACAGGGTTGAACGAG.

This clone was seen only a few times. Incomplete CDR3 DNA: TGTGCCAGTAGTATAGGAGGGACAGGGGGTCAAGAGACC. It is translated as CASSIGGTGGQET. The CDR3 in its entirety is CASSIGGTGGQETQYF. The J gene is TRBJ2-5, the V gene TRBV19; 11 bases are shared with TRBD1. Sequencing ends 3 residues short of the CDR3 end; the germline J gene provides the rest. V trimming: 1 base; J trimming: 2 bases; junction bases outside the gene matches: 3. CDR1 LNHDA and CDR2 SQIVND come from the germline V gene (reference sequence). The CDR3 consists of 16 residues.

This clone was counted at least ten times. The read stops 3 residues short of the end of the CDR3; the missing end is completed from the germline J gene. V usage is TRBV10-1 and J usage is TRBJ2-7, with D perhaps TRBD1 (6 bases). Germline assignment: CDR1 WNHNN and CDR2 SYGVQD (reference sequence). The CDR3 sequence is 15 residues long. Trimming took off 0 bases at V and 3 bases at J, with 12 bases between the two ends. CDR3 in amino acids: CASSESMDSYYEQYF. CDR3 bases read: TGCGCCAGCAGTGAGTCGATGGACAGCTACTACGAG.

CDR3 in amino acids: CASSTLAGGYNEQFF. CDR3 DNA (partial): TGTGCCAGTAGTACTTTAGCGGGGGGATACAATGAG. The chain has TRBV19 and TRBJ2-1; 10 bases match TRBD2. The CDR3 end falls 3 residues outside the read, so it is completed with the germline J gene. Trimming at V came to 4 bases and at J to 4 bases, leaving 4 bases not matched to a gene. The CDR3 loop spans 15 amino acids. Germline CDR1 and CDR2: LNHDA and SQIVND (reference sequence).

A few counts support this clone. The read halts 3 residues ahead of the CDR3 end, with the missing end drawn from the germline J gene. The chain carries TRBV19 and TRBJ2-7; 10 bases are a match to TRBD1. This CDR3 is built from 13 residues. The V and J ends lost 3 bases and 6 bases, in that order; junction bases with no gene match: 2. Germline lookup yields CDR1 LNHDA and CDR2 SQIVND (reference sequence). CDR3 DNA (partial): TGTGCCAGTAGTATTGGGGACAGGGGCGAG. This sequence encodes CASSIGDRGE. The whole CDR3 reads CASSIGDRGEQYF.

This clone has ten or more counts. The read comes to an end 3 residues before the CDR3 does, leaving the germline J gene to fill in the end. The rearrangement joins TRBV6-2 or TRBV6-3 to TRBJ1-6, with D hard to call. This CDR3 has 13 amino acids. CDR1 is MNHEY, CDR2 SVGEGT, per germline. V lost 3 bases, J lost 7 bases, and 7 bases lay in between. CDR3 region: CASSYYPNSPLHF. The covered CDR3 bases are TGTGCCAGCAGTTATTATCCGAATTCACCC.

To note about this clone: The DNA ends 3 residues before the CDR3 does, and the rest of the CDR3 is filled in from the germline J gene. V gene TRBV19 combines with J gene TRBJ2-1; 11 bases match TRBD2. Losses at the gene ends were 7 bases for V and 4 bases for J; bases not matched to a gene: 9. The CDR3 runs 16 residues. Germline CDR1 reads LNHDA; CDR2 reads SQIVND (reference sequence). The sequenced CDR3 bases are TGTGCCAGTAATCTTACGCCTAGCGGGAGGTACAATGAG. Translated: CASNLTPSGRYNE. In full, the CDR3 reads CASNLTPSGRYNEQFF.

As for this clone: The sequence runs out 3 residues before the end of the CDR3; the remainder is reconstructed from the germline J gene. The chain uses TRBV30 and TRBJ2-5; D might be TRBD1 (5 bases). The V end was cut by 0 bases, the J end by 5 bases, with 10 bases between. This CDR3 has 13 residues. CDR1 GTSNPN and CDR2 SVGIG come from the germline V gene (reference sequence). The CDR3 sequence: CAWSVGVGETQYF. Incomplete CDR3 DNA: TGTGCCTGGAGTGTAGGGGTGGGGGAGACC.

This clone was counted a few times. With the read ending 3 residues before the CDR3 end, the germline J gene is used to fill in that end. V and J are TRBV20-1 and TRBJ2-3, with TRBD2 matching 8 bases. In germline, CDR1 is DFQATT, CDR2 SNEGSKA (reference sequence). The CDR3 is 14 residues long. J was trimmed by 6 bases and V by 5 bases; bases with no gene match: 10. CDR3 sequence: CSAHLRGAWDTQYF. The CDR3 DNA, read in part, is TGCAGTGCTCACCTGCGGGGGGCGTGGGATACG.

A note on this clone: The read ends 3 residues shy of where the CDR3 ends; the end is completed using the germline J gene. The V gene is TRBV30, the J gene TRBJ1-5; 9 nucleotides align to TRBD1. The germline V gene encodes CDR1 GTSNPN and CDR2 SVGIG (reference sequence). There are 15 residues in the CDR3. The V and J ends lost 5 bases and 0 bases, in that order; junction bases with no gene match: 5. CDR3 sequence: CAWGGQGISNQPQHF. The part of the CDR3 DNA that was read is TGTGCCTGGGGAGGACAGGGGATTAGCAATCAGCCC.

This clone came up a few times. The CDR3 extends 3 residues past the end of the read, so its final part is completed from the germline J gene. V and J are TRBV18 and TRBJ1-2; 8 bases map to TRBD1. Germline values: CDR1 KGHSH, CDR2 LQKENI. The CDR3 sequence is 15 residues long. This CDR3 is CASSPGTGSFAGYTF. Partial CDR3 DNA: TGTGCCAGCTCACCGGGGACAGGCTCCTTTGCCGGC.

A remark on this clone: Coverage ceases 3 residues before the CDR3 finishes, and the germline J gene fills in the end. The genes are TRBV10-1 and TRBJ2-1, with D possibly being TRBD1 (5 bases). Germline V gene data show CDR1 as WNHNN and CDR2 as SYGVQD (reference sequence). V lost 4 bases and J lost 6, with 19 bases in between. CDR3 size: 16 residues. The CDR3 loop reads CASSAFRQGLGNEQFF. The sequenced part of the CDR3 DNA is TGCGCCAGCAGTGCCTTCCGTCAGGGTTTGGGCAATGAG.

Worth noting for this clone: The CDR3 end falls 3 residues outside the read, so it is completed with the germline J gene. The rearrangement joins TRBV20-1 to TRBJ2-5; 10 bases align to TRBD1. In germline, CDR1 is DFQATT, CDR2 SNEGSKA (reference sequence). CDR3 length equals 13 residues. V lost 5 bases, J lost 5 bases, and 5 bases stayed unmatched. The covered CDR3 bases are TGCAGTGCTGGGACAGGGGCGAGGGAGACC. This gives the protein CSAGTGARET. The full CDR3 reads CSAGTGARETQYF.

A word on this clone: Read data end 3 residues before the CDR3 end; the end is taken from the germline J gene. The same CDR3 also results from other DNA sequences found in this sample. The chain carries TRBV18 and TRBJ1-2; 7 nucleotides line up with TRBD1. Looked up from germline, CDR1 is KGHSH and CDR2 is LQKENI. The V and J ends lost 1 base and 5 bases, in that order; junction bases with no gene match: 7. The CDR3 covers 15 residues. Partial CDR3 DNA: TGTGCCAGCTCACCACGGGGGGACAGATATTATGGC. Translated: CASSPRGDRYYG. The entire CDR3 protein reads CASSPRGDRYYGYTF.

Many counts were recorded for this clone. Read coverage stops 3 residues before the CDR3 terminus; the germline J gene supplies the remainder. This chain connects TRBV7-3 to TRBJ1-3; TRBD1 matches 7 bases. Unmatched junction bases numbered 1, after V lost 5 bases and J lost 3 bases. In germline, CDR1 is SGHTA, CDR2 FQGTGA. The CDR3 is 13 amino acids. The CDR3: CASSQGVGNTIYF. The DNA read from the CDR3 is TGTGCCAGCAGCCAGGGGGTTGGAAACACC.

This clone was counted a few times. The read finishes 3 residues shy of the CDR3 end, and the germline J gene is used to complete it. J is TRBJ2-2 and V is TRBV19; TRBD2 is a possible D gene (5 bases). The V gene lost 3 bases and the J gene lost 7 bases, with 12 bases spanning the gap. The CDR3 contains 14 residues. Germline assignment: CDR1 LNHDA and CDR2 SQIVND (reference sequence). CDR3 DNA (partial): TGTGCCAGTAGTATCAATCCCCGGGGCGGGGAG. Protein: CASSINPRGGE. The full CDR3 is CASSINPRGGELFF.

This clone was counted between two and nine times. The read ends 3 residues early relative to the CDR3; the germline J gene fills the gap. The J gene is TRBJ1-3, the V gene TRBV30, with 7 nucleotides matching TRBD1. Germline CDR1 reads GTSNPN; CDR2 reads SVGIG (reference sequence). The CDR3 loop spans 18 amino acids. V was clipped by 3 bases and J by 0 bases; unmatched bases: 14. The CDR3 DNA, read in part, is TGTGCCTGGAGCGATCTTTCCGGGACAGTGTACTCTGGAAACACC. This sequence encodes CAWSDLSGTVYSGNT. The CDR3 in its entirety is CAWSDLSGTVYSGNTIYF.

This clone was detected only a few times. The CDR3 extends 3 residues past the end of the read, so its final part is completed from the germline J gene. This sequence joins TRBV19 and TRBJ2-3, with 12 nucleotides matching TRBD2. CDR3 length: 15 residues. CDR1 is LNHDA and CDR2 is SQIVND in the germline V gene (reference sequence). V dropped 3 bases and J dropped 4; count of bases not matched to a gene: 2. The CDR3 spells CASSMTSGSSDTQYF. The DNA read from the CDR3 is TGTGCCAGTAGTATGACTAGCGGGAGTTCAGATACG.

A few counts support this clone. Read sequence stops 3 residues before the CDR3 end, and the germline J gene provides the missing end. The V gene is TRBV19, the J gene TRBJ1-5; 7 positions match TRBD1. With 6 bases clipped from V and 5 bases from J, the junction kept 7 bases outside the gene matches. The germline CDR1 and CDR2 sequences are LNHDA and SQIVND (reference sequence). CDR3 length equals 14 residues. The DNA read from the CDR3 is TGTGCCAGTAGAACCGGGACAGCGTATCAGCCC. Encoded protein: CASRTGTAYQP. The complete CDR3 sequence is CASRTGTAYQPQHF.

In this sample, this clone turned up a few times. The missing CDR3 end, 3 residues past where the read stops, is filled in from the germline J gene. The chain combines TRBV7-9 with TRBJ1-4; the match to TRBD1 covers 9 bases. V lost 3 bases to trimming and J lost 2 bases; unmatched junction nucleotides: 1. CDR3 length: 15 amino acids. Germline V CDR1 and CDR2: SEHNR, FQNEAQ (reference sequence). CDR3 protein: CASSLGTGTNEKLFF. CDR3 DNA, as far as it was read: TGTGCCAGCAGCTTGGGGACAGGGACTAATGAAAAA. Looking up the rest from reference TRBV7-9 and TRBJ1-4 gives the full variable domain: DTGVSQNPRHKITKRGQNVTFRCDPISEHNRLYWYRQTLGQGPEFLTYFQNEAQLEKSRLLSDRFSAERPKGSFSTLEIQRTEQGDSAMYLCASSLGTGTNEKLFFGSGTQLSVL.